Each of the 18 T cell receptor beta chains below was sequenced from the same sample in a study of CD8 T cells in Susac syndrome. A quantity of about 0.45 to 1 ug RNA underwent reverse transcription using random hexamers. TCRdb recomputed calls from the immunoSEQ multiplex PCR reads with MiXCR, one row per CDR3 protein. The repertoire has around 71,000 distinct CDR3 sequences, roughly 93% of them found once; the top ten carry 0.15%. The sequencing input was CD4+ T cells from PBMCs. These receptors were taken from a human donor with Susac syndrome.

CDR3 coding DNA: TGTGCCAGCAGTCCCCCGGGACAACTCTACAATGAGCAGTTCTTC. Translating it yields CASSPPGQLYNEQFF. This chain links TRBV27 with TRBJ2-1; the D gene is possibly TRBD1 (6 bases). The CDR3 extends over 15 amino acids. Looked up from germline, CDR1 is MNHEY and CDR2 is SMNVEV (reference sequence). Trimming removed 5 bases from V and 3 bases from J, with 14 bases in between.

The gene calls are TRBV7-2 and TRBJ2-7; TRBD1 matches 8 bases. Germline values: CDR1 SGHTA, CDR2 FQGNSA. V shed 3 bases and J 3 bases; nucleotides not matched to a gene: 4. The CDR3 length is 14 residues. CDR3 in DNA: TGTGCCAGCAGCTTGACAGGGGACCTCTACGAGCAGTACTTC. Translated: CASSLTGDLYEQYF.

The V gene is TRBV6-2 or TRBV6-3, the J gene TRBJ2-7; 7 bases align to TRBD1. V lost 0 bases to trimming and J lost 1 base; unmatched junction nucleotides: 6. The CDR3 covers 16 residues. Looked up from germline, CDR1 is MNHEY and CDR2 is SVGEGT. As DNA, the CDR3 is TGTGCCAGCAGTTACTCCCCGGGACAGCTTTCCTACGAGCAGTACTTC. It codes for CASSYSPGQLSYEQYF.

The rearrangement uses TRBV6-5 and TRBJ1-2; D not certain. The CDR3 length is 15 residues. CDR1 and CDR2 from the germline V gene are MNHEY and SVGAGI. Trimming cost V 0 bases and J 4 bases, with 12 bases left between them. The CDR3 DNA sequence: TGTGCCAGCAGTTACTCTGGGGTATTAGGCTATGGCTACACCTTC. It yields the protein CASSYSGVLGYGYTF.

The J gene is TRBJ1-1, the V gene TRBV6-5; TRBD1 is a possible D gene (5 bases). The V end was cut by 4 bases, the J end by 4 bases, with 16 bases between. Per germline, CDR1 MNHEY and CDR2 SVGAGI. The CDR3 has 15 residues. CDR3 sequence (DNA): TGTGCCAGCAGTTTAACCGGGACCCGGAGCACTGAAGCTTTCTTT. It encodes CASSLTGTRSTEAFF.

The chain combines TRBV7-2 with TRBJ2-5; D is perhaps TRBD2 (5 bases). Germline V gene lookup returns CDR1 SGHTA and CDR2 FQGNSA. This CDR3 spans 16 amino acids. V was clipped by 1 base and J by 3 bases, with 15 bases between them. The CDR3 DNA sequence: TGTGCCAGCAGCTTAGTCCTCAACTTCGGGGAAGAGACCCAGTACTTC. Residues: CASSLVLNFGEETQYF.

V and J are TRBV20-1 and TRBJ2-3; D is unresolved. Germline V gives CDR1 DFQATT, CDR2 SNEGSKA (reference sequence). The CDR3 runs 17 residues. Trimming took off 4 bases at V and 0 bases at J, with 20 bases between the two ends. The CDR3 DNA sequence: TGCAGTGCTACAGTCCCCTCCATATTCACTAGCACAGATACGCAGTATTTT. Translation: CSATVPSIFTSTDTQYF.

The V gene is TRBV30, the J gene TRBJ1-2; TRBD1 is a possible D gene (6 bases). V was pared by 2 bases and J by 2 bases, with 12 bases between. Germline V gives CDR1 GTSNPN, CDR2 SVGIG (reference sequence). The length of the CDR3 is 14 residues. Here the CDR3 reads CAWSLMRGNYGYTF. Written as DNA, the CDR3 is TGTGCCTGGAGTTTAATGAGGGGGAACTATGGCTACACCTTC. The variable domain in full, with the rest retrieved from reference TRBV30 and TRBJ1-2, is SQTIHQWPATLVQPVGSPLSLECTVEGTSNPNLYWYRQAAGRGLQLLFYSVGIGQISSEVPQNLSASRPQDRQFILSSKKLLLSDSGFYLCAWSLMRGNYGYTFGSGTRLTVV.

The chain couples TRBV20-1 to TRBJ2-3; 9 bases fit TRBD1. Trimming removed 1 base from V and 6 bases from J; junction bases left unmatched: 8. Germline V gene lookup returns CDR1 DFQATT and CDR2 SNEGSKA (reference sequence). The CDR3 loop spans 15 amino acids. CDR3: CSARVGTGPGDTQYF. For the CDR3, the DNA is TGCAGTGCTAGAGTCGGGACAGGGCCGGGTGATACGCAGTATTTT.

The chain is built from TRBV7-9 and TRBJ1-2, with D possibly being TRBD1 (5 bases). The CDR3 length is 14 residues. Germline CDR1 and CDR2: SEHNR and FQNEAQ (reference sequence). Trimming pared 1 base from V and 8 bases from J, leaving 14 bases between. CDR3 loop: CASSLESPRGGYTF. CDR3 DNA sequence: TGTGCCAGCAGCTTAGAGAGTCCGAGGGGCGGCTACACCTTC.

V is TRBV19 and J is TRBJ1-6; D is unclear. V was cut by 6 bases and J by 10 bases, with 16 bases left in between. The CDR3 sequence is 14 residues long. Germline-derived CDR1 and CDR2 are LNHDA and SQIVND (reference sequence). In nucleotides, the CDR3 is TGTGCCAGTAGAGGACCGCCCGGAGGGTCACCCCTCCACTTT. Translated: CASRGPPGGSPLHF.

This chain joins TRBV9 and TRBJ2-2, with 9 bases lining up with TRBD1. V shed 6 bases and J 3 bases; nucleotides not matched to a gene: 6. Per the germline V gene, CDR1 is SGDLS and CDR2 is YYNGEE. The CDR3 length is 15 residues. In DNA, the CDR3 is TGTGCCAGCATCTTGGGACAGGGCGACACCGGGGAGCTGTTTTTT. As protein: CASILGQGDTGELFF.

The chain combines TRBV6-5 with TRBJ2-7; 8 bases fit TRBD2. CDR1 and CDR2 from the germline V gene are MNHEY and SVGAGI. CDR3 size: 16 residues. Germline trimming cut 0 bases from V and 0 bases from J; bases unmatched to any gene: 4. CDR3 coding DNA: TGTGCCAGCAGTTACTCCTCTAGCGGGCGCTCCTACGAGCAGTACTTC. It encodes CASSYSSSGRSYEQYF.

The J gene is TRBJ1-3, the V gene TRBV30; tentative D call: TRBD1 (5 bases). Per the germline V gene, CDR1 is GTSNPN and CDR2 is SVGIG (reference sequence). Between the trimmed V and J ends, which lost 1 base and 0 bases, there was a span of 13 bases. The CDR3 sequence is 16 residues long. CDR3 nucleotide sequence: TGTGCCTGGAGTGGCGACAGTTCGTACTCTGGAAACACCATATATTTT. Residues: CAWSGDSSYSGNTIYF.

The gene calls are TRBV15 and TRBJ1-2; tentative D call: TRBD1 (5 bases). V was cut by 5 bases and J by 5 bases, with 21 bases left in between. Germline V CDR1 and CDR2: LNHNV, YYDKDF (reference sequence). This CDR3 comprises 16 residues. The CDR3: CATSPGGVQGVYGYTF. For the CDR3, the DNA is TGTGCCACCAGCCCAGGAGGGGTGCAGGGCGTGTATGGCTACACCTTC.

This rearrangement joins TRBV5-1 to TRBJ2-7; 10 bases match TRBD1. Germline CDR1 is SGHRS and CDR2 is YFSETQ. V dropped 6 bases and J dropped 2; count of bases not matched to a gene: 8. The CDR3 is made up of 15 amino acids. The CDR3 protein is CASTTGGLDAYEQYF. In nucleotides, the CDR3 is TGCGCCAGCACGACAGGGGGCCTGGACGCCTACGAGCAGTACTTC.

CDR3 sequence: CASSPAGTNTEAFF. The CDR3 DNA sequence: TGTGCCAGCTCACCCGCAGGGACGAACACTGAAGCTTTCTTT. The chain is built from TRBV18 and TRBJ1-1; weak D call: TRBD1 (5 bases). The CDR3 is 14 residues long. Trimming cost V 3 bases and J 1 base, with 9 bases left between them. Germline V CDR1 and CDR2: KGHSH, LQKENI.

The chain carries TRBV28 and TRBJ2-7; tentative D call: TRBD2 (5 bases). The CDR3 is 14 amino acids. Trimming removed 8 bases from V and 6 bases from J, with 20 bases in between. Germline-derived CDR1 and CDR2 are MDHEN and SYDVKM. CDR3 sequence (DNA): TGTGCCAGCGGGTTAGTTTCGGGGTTTGGCGAGCAGTACTTC. Translated, it gives CASGLVSGFGEQYF.